This entry lists 29 T cell receptor beta chains sequenced from one sample in a study of molecular identifiers for immune sequencing clone quantification. TCRdb re-called the PCR reads through MiXCR, storing one row per CDR3 protein. In the table there are some 320,000 distinct CDR3 sequences, 20% to 25% of which are singletons. The sequencing input was naive CD8+ T cells from blood, with Jurkat cell RNA spiked in. The sample's subset: FACS-sorted CD8+CD4-CCR7+CD45RA+ naive T cells. The receptor source for this set is a human donor in good health. Some libraries in this study had Jurkat cell RNA spiked in.

On this clonotype itself: This may come from a read error, since a much larger clone is one base off. The gene calls are TRBV6-5 and TRBJ1-1; D remains ambiguous. Germline-derived CDR1 and CDR2 are MNHEY and SVGAGI. The CDR3 loop spans 17 amino acids. The chain's CDR3 is CASSYSAGWSVNTEVFF. The CDR3 nucleotides read TGTGCCAGCAGTTACTCGGCGGGCTGGTCCGTGAACACTGAAGTTTTCTTT.

Ten or more counts support this clonotype. The genes are TRBV27 and TRBJ2-7, with unresolved D. Germline lookup yields CDR1 MNHEY and CDR2 SMNVEV (reference sequence). CDR3 length equals 13 residues. V lost 2 bases and J 6 bases, leaving 11 bases between the germline ends. The CDR3 sequence is CASSLNLGPEQYF. Here the CDR3 DNA reads TGTGCCAGCAGTTTAAATTTGGGCCCCGAGCAGTACTTC.

This clonotype was picked up many times. The chain joins TRBV4-1 to TRBJ1-2; unclear D gene. This CDR3 comprises 15 residues. The germline CDR1 and CDR2 sequences are MGHRA and YSYEKL. V shed 1 base and J shed 8 bases, with 17 bases lying between them. CDR3 in DNA: TGCGCCAGCAGCCAAGGGACTGAGCCTTTCGTAGGCTACACCTTC. This codes for CASSQGTEPFVGYTF.

This clonotype was detected only a few times. This chain uses TRBV6-2 or TRBV6-3 with TRBJ1-1, with a weak D call TRBD1 (6 bases). The CDR3 totals 13 residues. Trimming removed 4 bases from V and 8 bases from J, with 14 bases in between. Per germline, CDR1 MNHEY and CDR2 SVGEGT. The CDR3 DNA is TGTGCCAGCAGTTTGACGCCGGGACAAGAAGCTTTCTTT. It specifies CASSLTPGQEAFF.

As for this clonotype: A much more abundant neighbour one base away suggests this may be a read error. The genes are TRBV7-8 and TRBJ2-3, with D uncertain. The CDR3 totals 14 residues. CDR1 is SGHVS and CDR2 is FQNEAQ in the germline V gene. As DNA, the CDR3 is TGTGCCAACAGCCCAACCTTTAGCACAGATACGCAGTATTTT. Translation gives CANSPTFSTDTQYF.

This clonotype has ten or more counts. This sequence joins TRBV24-1 and TRBJ2-7; TRBD1 matches at 8 bases. CDR3 length: 15 residues. Unmatched junction bases numbered 8, after V lost 3 bases and J lost 5 bases. Germline V CDR1 and CDR2: KGHDR, SFDVKD. CDR3 amino acids: CATSDPQDRADEQYF. In nucleotides, the CDR3 is TGTGCCACCAGTGATCCTCAGGACAGGGCGGACGAGCAGTACTTC.

Note on this clonotype: Being one base from a much bigger clone, this may be a read error. V usage is TRBV12-3 or TRBV12-4 and J usage is TRBJ1-5; possible D gene TRBD1, 5 bases. This CDR3 spans 15 amino acids. The CDR3 loop reads CASSPPDNSKQPQHF. Here the CDR3 DNA reads TGTGCCAGCAGTCCCCCGGACAATAGCAAGCAGCCCCAGCATTTT.

Details on this clonotype: A read error is likely, as this CDR3 ends without the conserved phenylalanine or tryptophan. CDR3 protein: CASSLQGGPYEQYL. DNA of the CDR3: TGTGCCAGCAGCTTACAAGGGGGACCCTACGAGCAGTACCTC. V gene TRBV11-1 combines with J gene TRBJ2-7; D possibly corresponds to TRBD1 (6 bases). Trimming cost V 2 bases and J 2 bases, with 10 bases left between them. Germline lookup yields CDR1 SGHAT and CDR2 FQDESV (reference sequence). This CDR3 spans 14 amino acids.

This clonotype occurred a few times. The V call is TRBV4-2, the J call TRBJ2-7; 8 nucleotides match TRBD2. There are 16 residues in the CDR3. The V and J ends lost 5 bases and 1 base, in that order; junction bases with no gene match: 10. The V gene's germline CDR1 is LGHNA and CDR2 YNFKEQ. As DNA, the CDR3 is TGTGCCAGCAGCACCGAACTAGCGGCCGTATCCTACGAGCAGTACTTC. The encoded protein is CASSTELAAVSYEQYF.

Notes on this clonotype: A much larger clone lies one base from this, so it may be a read error. The chain joins TRBV4-3 to TRBJ1-1, with a tentative D call TRBD1 (5 bases). The ends were cut back, 4 bases at V and 6 bases at J, with 18 bases in the middle. There are 15 residues in the CDR3. Germline CDR1 LGHNA, CDR2 YSLEER. Here the CDR3 reads CASSPGHGSYPEAFF. For the CDR3, the DNA is TGCGCCAGCAGCCCAGGGCATGGCAGTTACCCTGAAGCTTTCTTT.

This clonotype has at least ten counts. CDR3 bases: TGTGCCAGCCGGACTAGCGGGGTAGTTGGTACGCAGTATTTT. It translates to CASRTSGVVGTQYF. The V call is TRBV2, the J call TRBJ2-3; 12 nucleotides line up with TRBD2. The V gene's germline CDR1 is SNHLY and CDR2 FYNNEI. With 8 bases clipped from V and 8 bases from J, the junction kept 8 bases outside the gene matches. This CDR3 has 14 residues.

Comment on this clonotype: A much larger clone differs from this one at a single base, so this may be a read error. As DNA, the CDR3 is TGTGCCAGCAAGACGGGCTACATGAACACTGTAGCTTTCTTT. Translation gives CASKTGYMNTVAFF. The V gene is TRBV2, the J gene TRBJ1-1; D remains ambiguous. The CDR3 is 14 amino acids. Germline CDR1 SNHLY, CDR2 FYNNEI.

At least ten counts were recorded for this clonotype. The chain employs TRBV5-1 and TRBJ2-5; 10 bases are a match to TRBD1. Trimming took 5 bases from V and 4 from J; bases not matched to a gene: 8. The CDR3 spans 15 residues. Germline V gene lookup returns CDR1 SGHRS and CDR2 YFSETQ. The CDR3 protein is CASRNGTGERETQYF. The DNA for the CDR3 is TGCGCCAGCAGGAACGGGACAGGGGAGAGAGAGACCCAGTACTTC.

This clonotype was seen at least ten times. The V call is TRBV12-3 or TRBV12-4, the J call TRBJ1-4; D gene uncertain. V was clipped by 4 bases and J by 6 bases, with 12 bases between them. The CDR3 length is 14 residues. The DNA for the CDR3 is TGTGCCAGCAGTTCCCCGGGCCTCGATGAAAAACTGTTTTTT. It encodes CASSSPGLDEKLFF.

This clonotype has ten or more counts. The V call is TRBV29-1, the J call TRBJ2-1, with D perhaps matching TRBD2 (6 bases). The CDR3 sequence is 14 residues long. Trimming pared 0 bases from V and 2 bases from J, leaving 8 bases between. The germline V gene encodes CDR1 SQVTM and CDR2 ANQGSEA. CDR3 nucleotide sequence: TGCAGCGTTGAAGATGCTAGCGCCTACAATGAGCAGTTCTTC. This translates into CSVEDASAYNEQFF.

Comments on this clonotype: This may be a read error, as it is one base from a much larger clone. CDR3 DNA: TGTGCCAGCAGTTCTATGTATAGCAATCAGCCCCAGCATTTT. Its protein is CASSSMYSNQPQHF. This chain connects TRBV28 to TRBJ1-5; D gene unclear. This CDR3 has 14 residues. Looked up from germline, CDR1 is MDHEN and CDR2 is SYDVKM. Trimming took off 4 bases at V and 0 bases at J, with 7 bases between the two ends.

Concerning this clonotype itself: The junction differs from germline at one of its ends, possibly a read error. This chain uses TRBV19 with TRBJ1-3, with unresolved D. CDR1 is LNHDA, CDR2 SQIVND, per germline (reference sequence). The CDR3 is 15 residues long. The CDR3 DNA sequence: TGTGCCAGTAGCAATGGGGTCATCTCTGGAAACACCGTATATTTT. Residues: CASSNGVISGNTVYF.

The V gene is TRBV7-9, the J gene TRBJ1-1, with D tentatively TRBD1 (5 bases). Deletions cut 4 bases from V and 6 bases from J, with 9 bases between. Germline CDR1 SEHNR, CDR2 FQNEAQ (reference sequence). The CDR3 extends over 12 amino acids. DNA for the CDR3: TGTGCCAGCAGCTACGGGGACGCTGAAGCTTTCTTT. It encodes CASSYGDAEAFF.

There are many counts of this clonotype. V usage is TRBV6-5 and J usage is TRBJ2-2; TRBD1 agrees at 7 bases. The CDR3 totals 16 residues. Trimming at V came to 0 bases and at J to 5 bases, leaving 6 bases not matched to a gene. Germline V lookup: CDR1 MNHEY, CDR2 SVGAGI. This CDR3 reads CASSYSSTGSTGELFF. In DNA, the CDR3 is TGTGCCAGCAGTTACTCTTCGACAGGGTCAACCGGGGAGCTGTTTTTT.

In this sample, this clonotype turned up many times. The chain carries TRBV6-5 and TRBJ2-7; 7 bases align to TRBD1. The CDR3 spans 14 residues. Germline V gene sequence: CDR1 MNHEY, CDR2 SVGAGI. V dropped 1 base and J dropped 3; count of bases not matched to a gene: 3. The CDR3 here is CASSYFPGGYEQYF. The CDR3 DNA sequence: TGTGCCAGCAGTTACTTTCCAGGGGGCTACGAGCAGTACTTC.

This clonotype was counted a single time. Since a much larger clone is just one base distant, this may be a read error. The gene calls are TRBV7-9 and TRBJ1-2, with D hard to call. Germline V lookup: CDR1 SEHNR, CDR2 FQNEAQ (reference sequence). This CDR3 has 14 residues. CDR3 residues: CASSFGGSQDGYSF. The CDR3 region has the DNA TGTGCCAGCAGCTTTGGCGGGAGCCAAGACGGCTACAGCTTC.

This clonotype was detected only a few times. This chain joins TRBV12-3 or TRBV12-4 and TRBJ2-7; TRBD1 or TRBD2 may be the D gene (5 bases each). The V end was cut by 5 bases, the J end by 6 bases, with 20 bases between. The CDR3 loop spans 15 amino acids. CDR3 sequence (DNA): TGTGCCAGCAGTCCCAGGGACGGGAACCCACTCGAGCAGTACTTC. Its translation is CASSPRDGNPLEQYF.

This clonotype was detected many times. The rearrangement joins TRBV20-1 to TRBJ2-7, with unresolved D. V lost 1 base to trimming and J lost 0 bases, with 7 bases between them. Per germline, CDR1 DFQATT and CDR2 SNEGSKA (reference sequence). This CDR3 region has 13 residues. The CDR3 reads CSARGVFSYEQYF. The CDR3 coding sequence is TGCAGTGCTAGAGGGGTTTTCTCCTACGAGCAGTACTTC.

This clonotype was recorded many times. This chain joins TRBV28 and TRBJ2-6; D ambiguous. The CDR3 extends over 14 amino acids. V was pared by 6 bases and J by 0 bases, with 6 bases between. Per germline, CDR1 MDHEN and CDR2 SYDVKM. The chain's CDR3 is CASSLFSGANVLTF. The DNA for the CDR3 is TGTGCCAGCAGCCTGTTCTCTGGGGCCAACGTCCTGACTTTC.

This chain uses TRBV7-9 with TRBJ2-1, with 14 nucleotides matching TRBD2. V gave up 1 base and J gave up 0 bases; unmatched junction bases: 11. The CDR3 loop spans 21 amino acids. Germline V gene sequence: CDR1 SEHNR, CDR2 FQNEAQ (reference sequence). CDR3 bases: TGTGCCAGCAGCTTAGTCCTGGGGACTAGCGGGGGCCCGAGCTCCTACAATGAGCAGTTCTTC. Its protein product is CASSLVLGTSGGPSSYNEQFF. Full variable domain (outside the CDR3, taken from reference TRBV7-9 and TRBJ2-1): DTGVSQNPRHKITKRGQNVTFRCDPISEHNRLYWYRQTLGQGPEFLTYFQNEAQLEKSRLLSDRFSAERPKGSFSTLEIQRTEQGDSAMYLCASSLVLGTSGGPSSYNEQFFGPGTRLTVL.

Notes on this clonotype: A read error may account for a junction end that differs from germline. The chain is built from TRBV19 and TRBJ2-7, with TRBD2 matching 9 bases. There are 15 residues in the CDR3. Per the germline V gene, CDR1 is LNHDA and CDR2 is SQIVND (reference sequence). The CDR3 loop reads CASSPTSGYSYERYF. The CDR3 DNA reads as TGTGCCAGTAGCCCAACTAGCGGGTACTCCTACGAGCGGTACTTC. Full variable domain (rest looked up from reference TRBV19 and TRBJ2-7): DGGITQSPKYLFRKEGQNVTLSCEQNLNHDAMYWYRQDPGQGLRLIYYSQIVNDFQKGDIAEGYSVSREKKESFPLTVTSAQKNPTAFYLCASSPTSGYSYERYFGPGTRLTVT.

In this sample, this clonotype turned up many times. The CDR3 nucleotides read TGCGCCAGCAGCTTAGCGGGGGGGCAGGATGAGCAGTTCTTC. Its protein is CASSLAGGQDEQFF. The chain has TRBV5-1 and TRBJ2-1; 10 bases are a match to TRBD2. The CDR3 sequence is 14 residues long. The ends lost 2 bases at V and 8 bases at J; junction bases unmatched: 4. Germline CDR1 is SGHRS and CDR2 is YFSETQ.

This clonotype was counted between two and nine times. The CDR3 DNA sequence: TGTGCCAGCAGCTTAGTGCTAAGAAACACCGGGGAGCTGTTTTTT. Translation gives CASSLVLRNTGELFF. J is TRBJ2-2 and V is TRBV7-9; D is unresolved. Trimming stripped 1 base from V and 2 bases from J, with 8 bases between. Germline V gene data show CDR1 as SEHNR and CDR2 as FQNEAQ (reference sequence). The CDR3 covers 15 residues.

A remark on this clonotype: A much larger clone lies a single base off, so this may be a read error. The gene calls are TRBV5-1 and TRBJ1-1, with a tentative D call TRBD1 (6 bases). The CDR3 spans 14 residues. Trimming left V 5 bases short and J 1 base short, with 12 bases between. Germline V gives CDR1 SGHRS, CDR2 YFSETQ. The CDR3 coding sequence is TGCGCCAGCAGGCCAGGGGACACGAACACTGAAGCTTTCTTT. Its protein product is CASRPGDTNTEAFF. Full variable domain (remainder filled in from reference TRBV5-1 and TRBJ1-1): KAGVTQTPRYLIKTRGQQVTLSCSPISGHRSVSWYQQTPGQGLQFLFEYFSETQRNKGNFPGRFSGRQFSNSRSEMNVSTLELGDSALYLCASRPGDTNTEAFFGQGTRLTVV.